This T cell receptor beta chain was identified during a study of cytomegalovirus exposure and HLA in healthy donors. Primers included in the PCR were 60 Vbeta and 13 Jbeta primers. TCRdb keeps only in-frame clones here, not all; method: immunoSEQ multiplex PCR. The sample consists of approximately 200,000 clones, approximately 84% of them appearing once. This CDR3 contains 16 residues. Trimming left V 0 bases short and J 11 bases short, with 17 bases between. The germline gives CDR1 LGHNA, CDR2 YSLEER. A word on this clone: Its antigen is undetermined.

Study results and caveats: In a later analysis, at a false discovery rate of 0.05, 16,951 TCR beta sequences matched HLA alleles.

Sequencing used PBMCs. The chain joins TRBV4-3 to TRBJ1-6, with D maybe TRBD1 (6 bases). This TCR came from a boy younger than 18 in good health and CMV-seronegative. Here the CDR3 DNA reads TGCGCCAGCAGCCAAGAACCGGGACACCGCGGACCACCCCTCCACTTT. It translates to CASSQEPGHRGPPLHF.